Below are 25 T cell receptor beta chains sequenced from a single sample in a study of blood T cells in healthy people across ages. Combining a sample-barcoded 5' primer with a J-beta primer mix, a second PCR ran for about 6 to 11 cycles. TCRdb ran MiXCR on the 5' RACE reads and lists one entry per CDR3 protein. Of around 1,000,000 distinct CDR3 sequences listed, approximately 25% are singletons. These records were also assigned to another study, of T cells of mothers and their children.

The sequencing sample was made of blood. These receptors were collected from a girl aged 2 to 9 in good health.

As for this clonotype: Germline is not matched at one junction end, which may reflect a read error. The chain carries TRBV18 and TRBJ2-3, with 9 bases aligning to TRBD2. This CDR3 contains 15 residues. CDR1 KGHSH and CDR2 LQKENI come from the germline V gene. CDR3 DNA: TGTGCCAGCACACCAGCGGGAGGCCTTAGGATCGCGCAGTATTTT. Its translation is CASTPAGGLRIAQYF. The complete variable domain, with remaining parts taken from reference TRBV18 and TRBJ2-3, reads NAGVMQNPRHLVRRRGQEARLRCSPMKGHSHVYWYRQLPEEGLKFMVYLQKENIIDESGMPKERFSAEFPKEGPSILRIQQVVRGDSAAYFCASTPAGGLRIAQYFGPGTRLTVL.

The CDR3 region has the DNA TGTGCCAGCAGCGTCGAGGGAGGGGCTGAGGATACGCAGTATTTT. Amino acid sequence: CASSVEGGAEDTQYF. The chain links TRBV9 to TRBJ2-3; 7 bases fit TRBD2. The V segment lost 2 bases and the J segment 6 bases; nucleotides outside the gene matches: 9. The CDR3 runs 15 residues. Germline V gene data show CDR1 as SGDLS and CDR2 as YYNGEE.

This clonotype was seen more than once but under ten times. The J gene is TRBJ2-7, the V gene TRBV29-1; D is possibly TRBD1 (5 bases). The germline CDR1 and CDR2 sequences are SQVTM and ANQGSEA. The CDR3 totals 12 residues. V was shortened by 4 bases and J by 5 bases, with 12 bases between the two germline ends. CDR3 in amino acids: CSVVGAGNEQYF. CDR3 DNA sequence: TGCAGCGTTGTTGGGGCAGGGAACGAGCAGTACTTC.

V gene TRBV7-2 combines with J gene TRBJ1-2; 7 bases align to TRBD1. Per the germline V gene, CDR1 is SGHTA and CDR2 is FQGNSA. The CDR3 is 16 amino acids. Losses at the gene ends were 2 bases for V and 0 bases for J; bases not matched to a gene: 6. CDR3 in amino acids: CASSLHRGPANYGYTF. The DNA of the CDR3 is TGTGCCAGCAGCTTACACAGGGGCCCGGCTAACTATGGCTACACCTTC.

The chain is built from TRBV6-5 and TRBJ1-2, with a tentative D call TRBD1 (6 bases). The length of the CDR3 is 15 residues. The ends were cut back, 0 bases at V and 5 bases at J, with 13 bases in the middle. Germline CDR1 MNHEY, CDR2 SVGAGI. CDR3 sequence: CASSYSLGQGYGYTF. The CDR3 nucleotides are TGTGCCAGCAGTTACTCCTTGGGCCAGGGGTATGGCTACACCTTC.

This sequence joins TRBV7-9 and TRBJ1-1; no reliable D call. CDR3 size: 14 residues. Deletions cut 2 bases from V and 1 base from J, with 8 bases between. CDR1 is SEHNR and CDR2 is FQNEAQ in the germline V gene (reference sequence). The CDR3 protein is CASSLLTENTEAFF. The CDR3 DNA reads TGTGCCAGCAGCTTATTAACGGAGAACACTGAAGCTTTCTTT.

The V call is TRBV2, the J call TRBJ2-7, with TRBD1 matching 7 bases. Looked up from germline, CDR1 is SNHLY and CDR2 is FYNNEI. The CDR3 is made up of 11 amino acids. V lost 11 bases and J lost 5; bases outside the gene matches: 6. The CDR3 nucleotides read TGTGCCGGTACAGGGGTCGACGAGCAGTACTTC. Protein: CAGTGVDEQYF.

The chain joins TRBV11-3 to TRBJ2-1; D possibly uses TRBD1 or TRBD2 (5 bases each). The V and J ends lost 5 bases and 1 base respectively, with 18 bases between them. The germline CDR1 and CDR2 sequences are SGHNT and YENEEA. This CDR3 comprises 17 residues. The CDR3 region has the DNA TGTGCCAGCAGCCCGGGGCGCGGCGGTCCTTCCTACAATGAGCAGTTCTTC. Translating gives CASSPGRGGPSYNEQFF.

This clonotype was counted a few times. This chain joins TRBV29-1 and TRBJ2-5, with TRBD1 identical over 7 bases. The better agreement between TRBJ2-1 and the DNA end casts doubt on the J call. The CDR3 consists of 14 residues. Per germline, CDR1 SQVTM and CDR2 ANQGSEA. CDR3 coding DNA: TGCAGCGTGGACCGGGACAGTCTATACAATGAGCAGTTCTTC. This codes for CSVDRDSLYNEQFF.

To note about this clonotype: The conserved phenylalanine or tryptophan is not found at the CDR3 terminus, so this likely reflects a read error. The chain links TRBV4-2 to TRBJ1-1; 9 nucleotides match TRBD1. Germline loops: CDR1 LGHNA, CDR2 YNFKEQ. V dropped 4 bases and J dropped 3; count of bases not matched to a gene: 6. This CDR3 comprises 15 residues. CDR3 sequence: CASSPIDRGDTEAFL. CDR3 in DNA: TGTGCCAGCAGCCCCATCGACAGGGGGGACACTGAAGCTTTCCTT.

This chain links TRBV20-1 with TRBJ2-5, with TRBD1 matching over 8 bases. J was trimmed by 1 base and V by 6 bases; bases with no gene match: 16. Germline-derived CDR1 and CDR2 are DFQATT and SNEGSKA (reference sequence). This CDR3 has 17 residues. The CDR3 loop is CSADYGTGLLSQETQYF. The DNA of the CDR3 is TGCAGTGCGGACTACGGGACAGGATTACTGAGCCAAGAGACCCAGTACTTC.

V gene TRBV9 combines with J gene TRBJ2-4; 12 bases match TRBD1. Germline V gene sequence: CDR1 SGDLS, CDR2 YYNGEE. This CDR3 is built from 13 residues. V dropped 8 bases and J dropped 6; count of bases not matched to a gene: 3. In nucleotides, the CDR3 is TGTGCCAGTGAGGGACAGGGGGCAAACATTCAGTACTTC. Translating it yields CASEGQGANIQYF.

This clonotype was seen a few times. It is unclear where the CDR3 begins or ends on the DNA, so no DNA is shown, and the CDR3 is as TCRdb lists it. CDR3 sequence: CAGKTDRVYGYTFGSGTGYTF. This chain joins TRBV12-3 or TRBV12-4 and TRBJ1-2; TRBD1 reflects the table's D call only, with no check against the DNA. Ends included, the CDR3 has 21 residues.

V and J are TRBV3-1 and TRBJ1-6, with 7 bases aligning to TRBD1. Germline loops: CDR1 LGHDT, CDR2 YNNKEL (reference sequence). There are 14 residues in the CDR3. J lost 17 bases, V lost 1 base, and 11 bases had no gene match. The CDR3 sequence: CASSQVIGTEDIHF. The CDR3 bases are TGTGCCAGCAGCCAAGTGATCGGGACAGAGGACATCCACTTT.

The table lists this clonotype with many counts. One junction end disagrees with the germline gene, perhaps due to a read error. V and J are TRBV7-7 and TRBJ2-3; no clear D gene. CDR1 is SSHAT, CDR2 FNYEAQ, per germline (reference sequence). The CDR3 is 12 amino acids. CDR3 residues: CASSLDPDTQYF. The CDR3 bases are TGTGCTAGCAGCTTAGATCCAGATACGCAGTATTTT.

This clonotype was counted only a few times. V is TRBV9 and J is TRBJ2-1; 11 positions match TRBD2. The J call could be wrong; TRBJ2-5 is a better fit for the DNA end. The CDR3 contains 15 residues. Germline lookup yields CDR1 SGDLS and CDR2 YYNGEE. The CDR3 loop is CASSVDRTSGETQYF. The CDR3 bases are TGTGCCAGCAGCGTAGATCGGACTAGCGGGGAGACCCAGTACTTC.

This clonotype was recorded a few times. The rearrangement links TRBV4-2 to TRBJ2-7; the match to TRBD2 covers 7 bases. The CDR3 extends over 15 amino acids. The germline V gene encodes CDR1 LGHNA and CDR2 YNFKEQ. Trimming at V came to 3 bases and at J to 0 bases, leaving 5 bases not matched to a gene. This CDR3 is CASSHQRDTSYEQYF. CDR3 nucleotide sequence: TGTGCCAGCAGCCACCAGCGGGATACCTCCTACGAGCAGTACTTC.

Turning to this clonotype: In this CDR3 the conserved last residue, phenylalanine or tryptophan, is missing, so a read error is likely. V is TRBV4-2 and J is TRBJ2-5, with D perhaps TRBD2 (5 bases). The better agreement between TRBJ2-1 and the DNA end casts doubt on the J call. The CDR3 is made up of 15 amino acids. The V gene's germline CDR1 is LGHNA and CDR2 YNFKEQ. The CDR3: CASSQDLASSDEQFL. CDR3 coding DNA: TGTGCCAGCAGCCAAGATCTAGCTAGCAGCGATGAGCAGTTCCTC.

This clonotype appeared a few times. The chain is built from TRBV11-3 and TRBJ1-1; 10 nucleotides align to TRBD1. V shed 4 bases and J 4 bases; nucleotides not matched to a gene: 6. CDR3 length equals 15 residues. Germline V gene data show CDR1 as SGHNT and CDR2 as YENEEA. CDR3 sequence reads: CASSSGGQGITEAFF. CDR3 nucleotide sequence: TGTGCCAGCAGCTCCGGGGGACAGGGGATCACTGAAGCTTTCTTT.

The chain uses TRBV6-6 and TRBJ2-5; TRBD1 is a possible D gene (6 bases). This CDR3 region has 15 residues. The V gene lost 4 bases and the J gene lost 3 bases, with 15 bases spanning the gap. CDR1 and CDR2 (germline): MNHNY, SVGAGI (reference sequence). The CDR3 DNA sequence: TGTGCCAGCAGTTCCCCCGGGAAGGGGGAAGAGACCCAGTACTTC. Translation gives CASSSPGKGEETQYF.

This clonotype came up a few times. The CDR3 is CASSQDLGGGPYNEQFF. CDR3 coding DNA: TGCGCCAGCAGCCAAGATCTCGGGGGGGGGCCCTACAATGAGCAGTTCTTC. The chain is built from TRBV4-1 and TRBJ2-1; TRBD2 agrees at 8 bases. V lost 0 bases and J lost 2; bases outside the gene matches: 6. Germline CDR1 and CDR2: MGHRA and YSYEKL. This CDR3 region has 17 residues.

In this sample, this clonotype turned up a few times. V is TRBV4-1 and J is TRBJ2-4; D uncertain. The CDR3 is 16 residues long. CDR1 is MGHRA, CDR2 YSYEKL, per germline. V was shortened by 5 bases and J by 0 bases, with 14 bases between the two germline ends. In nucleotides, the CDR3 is TGCGCCAGCAGCGGCATGGCTACTGTAGCCAAAAACATTCAGTACTTC. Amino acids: CASSGMATVAKNIQYF.

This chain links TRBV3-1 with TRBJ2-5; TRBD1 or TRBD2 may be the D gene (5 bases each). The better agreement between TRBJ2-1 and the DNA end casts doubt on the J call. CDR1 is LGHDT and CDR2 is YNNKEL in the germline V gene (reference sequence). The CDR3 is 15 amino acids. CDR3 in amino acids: CASSQAGTPNNEQFF. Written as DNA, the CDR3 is TGTGCCAGCAGCCAGGCCGGGACGCCTAACAATGAGCAGTTCTTC.

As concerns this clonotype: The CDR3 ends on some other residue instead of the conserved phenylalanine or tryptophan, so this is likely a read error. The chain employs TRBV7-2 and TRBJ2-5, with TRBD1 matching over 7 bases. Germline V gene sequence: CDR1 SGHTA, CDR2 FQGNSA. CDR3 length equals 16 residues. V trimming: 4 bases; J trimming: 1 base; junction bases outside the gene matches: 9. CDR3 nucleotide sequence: TGTGCCAGCAGCTCCTGGACAGGCCAGCCCCAAGAGACCCAGTACCTC. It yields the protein CASSSWTGQPQETQYL.

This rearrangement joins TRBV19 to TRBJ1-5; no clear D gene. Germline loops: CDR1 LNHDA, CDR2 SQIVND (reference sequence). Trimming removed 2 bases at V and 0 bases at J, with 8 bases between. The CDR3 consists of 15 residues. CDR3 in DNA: TGTGCCAGTAGTATACGGGCGGATAGCAATCAGCCCCAGCATTTT. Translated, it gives CASSIRADSNQPQHF.